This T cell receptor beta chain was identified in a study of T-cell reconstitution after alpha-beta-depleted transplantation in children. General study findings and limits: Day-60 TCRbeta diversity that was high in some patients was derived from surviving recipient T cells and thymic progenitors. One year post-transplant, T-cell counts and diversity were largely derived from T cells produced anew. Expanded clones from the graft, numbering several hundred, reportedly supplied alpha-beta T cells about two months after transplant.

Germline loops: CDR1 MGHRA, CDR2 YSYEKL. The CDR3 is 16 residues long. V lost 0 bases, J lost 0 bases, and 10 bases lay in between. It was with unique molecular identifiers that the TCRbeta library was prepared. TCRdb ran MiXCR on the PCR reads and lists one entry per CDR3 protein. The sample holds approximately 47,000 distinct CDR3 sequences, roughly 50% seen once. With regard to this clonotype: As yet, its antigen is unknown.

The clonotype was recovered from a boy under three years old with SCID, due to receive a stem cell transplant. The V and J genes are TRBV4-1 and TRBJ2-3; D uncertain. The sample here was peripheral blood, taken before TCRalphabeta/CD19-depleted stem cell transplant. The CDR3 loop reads CASSQDWATSTDTQYF. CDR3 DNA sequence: TGCGCCAGCAGCCAAGATTGGGCGACTAGCACAGATACGCAGTATTTT.